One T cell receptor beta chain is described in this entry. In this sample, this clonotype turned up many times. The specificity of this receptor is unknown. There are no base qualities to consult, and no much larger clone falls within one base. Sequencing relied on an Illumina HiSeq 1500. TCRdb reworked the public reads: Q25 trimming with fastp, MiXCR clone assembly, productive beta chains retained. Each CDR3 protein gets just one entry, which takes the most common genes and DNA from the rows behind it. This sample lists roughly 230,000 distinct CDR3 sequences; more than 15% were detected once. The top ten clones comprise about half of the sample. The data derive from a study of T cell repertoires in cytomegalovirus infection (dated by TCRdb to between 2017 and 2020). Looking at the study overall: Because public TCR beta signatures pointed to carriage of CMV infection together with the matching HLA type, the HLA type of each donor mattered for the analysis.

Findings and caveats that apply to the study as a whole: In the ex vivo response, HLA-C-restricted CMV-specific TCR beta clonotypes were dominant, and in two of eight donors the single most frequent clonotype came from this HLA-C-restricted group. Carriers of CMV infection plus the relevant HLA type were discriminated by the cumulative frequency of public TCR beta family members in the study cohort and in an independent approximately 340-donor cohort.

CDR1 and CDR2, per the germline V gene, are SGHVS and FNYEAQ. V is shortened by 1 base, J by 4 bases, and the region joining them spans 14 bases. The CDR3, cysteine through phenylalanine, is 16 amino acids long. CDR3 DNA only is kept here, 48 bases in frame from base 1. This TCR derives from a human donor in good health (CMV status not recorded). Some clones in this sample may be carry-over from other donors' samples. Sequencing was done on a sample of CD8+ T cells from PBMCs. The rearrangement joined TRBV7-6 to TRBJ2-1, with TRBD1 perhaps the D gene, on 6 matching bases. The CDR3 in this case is CASSLEVWGTYNEQFF. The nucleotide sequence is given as TGTGCCAGCAGCTTAGAGGTTTGGGGGACATACAATGAGCAGTTCTTC. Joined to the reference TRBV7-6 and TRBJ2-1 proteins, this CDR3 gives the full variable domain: GAGVSQSPRYKVTKRGQDVALRCDPISGHVSLYWYRQALGQGPEFLTYFNYEAQQDKSGLPNDRFSAERPEGSISTLTIQRTEQRDSAMYRCASSLEVWGTYNEQFFGPGTRLTVL.